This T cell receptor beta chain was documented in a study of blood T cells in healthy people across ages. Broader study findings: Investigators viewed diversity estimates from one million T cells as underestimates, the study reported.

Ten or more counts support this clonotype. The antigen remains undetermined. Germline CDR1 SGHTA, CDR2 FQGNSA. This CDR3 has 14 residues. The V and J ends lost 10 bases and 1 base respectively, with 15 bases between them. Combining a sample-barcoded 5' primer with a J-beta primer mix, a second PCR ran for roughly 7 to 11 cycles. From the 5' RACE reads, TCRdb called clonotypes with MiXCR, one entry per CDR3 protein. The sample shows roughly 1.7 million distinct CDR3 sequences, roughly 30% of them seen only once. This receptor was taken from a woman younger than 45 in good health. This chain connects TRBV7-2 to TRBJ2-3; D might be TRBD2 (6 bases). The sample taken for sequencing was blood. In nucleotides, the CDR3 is TGTGCCATCCAGACTAGTCTACGCACAGATACGCAGTATTTT. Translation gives CAIQTSLRTDTQYF.